This is a list of T cell receptor beta chains from one sample in a study of cytomegalovirus exposure and HLA in healthy donors. Assay used: immunoSEQ multiplex PCR; TCRdb lists only in-frame clones, some missing. The sample holds about 160,000 clones, about 81% seen once. The sequenced sample was PBMCs. These receptors all stem from a woman aged 18-29 years in good health and CMV-seronegative. Both conserved end residues are part of each CDR3. Each record gives: V gene, D gene, clone size, J gene, CDR3 DNA, CDR3 protein. D genes are given only for firm matches. For some rows the clone size is stated as once, few or many, or as a class when expanded; others skip it.

>TRBV7-9|TRBD2|NA|TRBJ2-5
TGTTCCAGCAGCCCAACGACTAGCGTCAGGGAGACCCAGTACTTC
CSSSPTTSVRETQYF
>TRBV4-1|TRBD1|NA|TRBJ1-1
TGCGCCAGCAGCCAAGATCCAGGGCCCAGACAGGGGAGGACTGAAGCTTTCTTT
CASSQDPGPRQGRTEAFF
>TRBV28|TRBD1|NA|TRBJ2-6
TGTGCCAGCAGTCCCGGCAGGGGGTTCTTCTCTGGGGCCAACGTCCTGACTTTC
CASSPGRGFFSGANVLTF
>TRBV15|NA|NA|TRBJ1-5
TGTGCCACCAGCAGAGAAGGGGATCAGCCCCAGCATTTT
CATSREGDQPQHF
>TRBV19|TRBD1|NA|TRBJ2-7
TGTGCCAGTAGTCCCACGACAGGGGGCTATGAGCAGTACTTC
CASSPTTGGYEQYF
>TRBV11-2|TRBD1|NA|TRBJ2-7
TGTGCCAGCAGCTTAGTTGTGGCCCCGGGACAGGGCTCCCGCGAGCAGTACTTC
CASSLVVAPGQGSREQYF
>TRBV10-3|NA|NA|TRBJ1-5
TGTGCCGCAGCTGAGGAGGATCAGCCCCAGCATTTT
CAAAEEDQPQHF
>TRBV2|NA|NA|TRBJ1-6
TGTGCCAGCAGAAGGCGGGGGCAGTGGAATTCACCCCTCCACTTT
CASRRRGQWNSPLHF
>TRBV7-9|NA|NA|TRBJ1-4
TGTGCCAGCAGCGCCGGCAATGCGGCAACTAATGAAAAACTGTTTTTT
CASSAGNAATNEKLFF
>TRBV5-1|NA|NA|TRBJ1-1
TGCGCCAGCAGCTTTCTTACCAGGACAAAAGACCTGAACACTGAAGCTTTCTTT
CASSFLTRTKDLNTEAFF
>TRBV10-1|NA|NA|TRBJ2-7
TGCGCCAGCAGTGAGTCTTCAACCTACGAGCAGTACTTC
CASSESSTYEQYF
>TRBV5-4|NA|NA|TRBJ2-7
TGTGCCAGCAGCTTTGGCGGGGGCCAGGGGGAGCAGTACTTC
CASSFGGGQGEQYF
>TRBV7-9|NA|NA|TRBJ2-5
TGTGCCAGCAGCCACGGAGAGACCCAGTACTTC
CASSHGETQYF
>TRBV29-1|TRBD2|NA|TRBJ2-5
TGCAGCGGGGGACTAGAGGGGGAGACCCAGTACTTC
CSGGLEGETQYF
>TRBV6-5|TRBD2|NA|TRBJ2-1
TGTGCCAGCAGTTACTCAACTAGCGGTCACAATGAGCAGTTCTTC
CASSYSTSGHNEQFF
>TRBV6-5|TRBD1|NA|TRBJ1-4
TGTGCCAGCAGCCCGGACAGGGGTAGTGAAAAACTGTTTTTT
CASSPDRGSEKLFF
>TRBV2|NA|NA|TRBJ1-3
TGTGCCAGCAGTGAATTAGAACCCTCCTCCCGGACCATATATTTT
CASSELEPSSRTIYF
>TRBV28|TRBD1|NA|TRBJ1-2
TGTGCCAGCAGTCGGAATGCGGCGACAGGGAAGGGGGGTGGCTACACCTTC
CASSRNAATGKGGGYTF
>TRBV4-1|NA|NA|TRBJ1-2
TGCGCCAGCAGCCAAGATTCAGGGTTTAATGGCTACACCTTC
CASSQDSGFNGYTF
>TRBV5-8|TRBD1|NA|TRBJ2-3
TGTGCCAGCAGCCTCGACAGGGGCGCAGATACGCAGTATTTT
CASSLDRGADTQYF
>TRBV6-5|NA|NA|TRBJ1-2
TGTGCCAGCAGTTACTCGCCCCTCTCGGATGGCTACACCTTC
CASSYSPLSDGYTF
>TRBV28|NA|NA|TRBJ2-5
TGTGCCAGCAGTTTGCCCCTGGGACATCGAGAGACCCAGTACTTC
CASSLPLGHRETQYF
>TRBV5-1|NA|NA|TRBJ1-1
TGCGCCAGCAGCGCGAGACAGGTAAACACTGAAGCTTTCTTT
CASSARQVNTEAFF
>TRBV7-9|NA|NA|TRBJ2-3
TGTTCCAGCAGCTCGGGAGGGGGCCGCAGCACAGATACGCAGTATTTT
CSSSSGGGRSTDTQYF
>TRBV5-1|TRBD1|few|TRBJ2-6
TGCGCCAGCAGCTCCTCCCGGCCGACAGGGGCGGTTTCTGGGGCCAACGTCCTGACTTTC
CASSSSRPTGAVSGANVLTF
>TRBV28|NA|NA|TRBJ1-6
TGTGCCAGCAGTTTTGAGCAAAATTCACCCCTCCACTTT
CASSFEQNSPLHF
>TRBV2|TRBD1|NA|TRBJ2-7
TGTGCCAGAGGACAGGGACCCTCCTACGAGCAGTACTTC
CARGQGPSYEQYF
>TRBV21-1|NA|NA|TRBJ2-1
TGTGCCAGCAACCAAGTAGCGGGAGAGGATGAGCAGTTCTTC
CASNQVAGEDEQFF
>TRBV5-6|NA|NA|TRBJ2-2
TGTGCCAGCAGCCAATACCAGGGACTGAACACCGGGGAGCTGTTTTTT
CASSQYQGLNTGELFF
>TRBV5-1|TRBD2|NA|TRBJ2-1
TGCGCCAGCAGGACCCTAGCGGGAGGGCGAAATGAGCAGTTCTTC
CASRTLAGGRNEQFF
>TRBV19|NA|NA|TRBJ1-2
TGTGCCAGTAGTACCTACCAGGATTCGCGCTCCTATGGCTACACCTTC
CASSTYQDSRSYGYTF
>TRBV7-8|NA|NA|TRBJ2-7
TGTGCCAGCAGCTTTAGCGCAGGCTCGATCTACGAGCAGTACTTC
CASSFSAGSIYEQYF
>TRBV19|NA|NA|TRBJ1-6
TGTGCCAGTAGTATAGAGACAGTAAATTCACCCCTCCACTTT
CASSIETVNSPLHF
>TRBV7-9|TRBD2|few|TRBJ2-1
TGTGCCAGCAGATCCAAGCTAGCGGATGAGCAGTTCTTC
CASRSKLADEQFF
>TRBV27|NA|NA|TRBJ2-1
TGTGCCAGCAGTTTATCGGACAGTCGCTACAATGAGCAGTTCTTC
CASSLSDSRYNEQFF
>TRBV4-1|TRBD2|NA|TRBJ2-3
TGCGCCAGCAGCCAAACCCTAGCGGGAGTGGAGAGGGGCACAGATACGCAGTATTTT
CASSQTLAGVERGTDTQYF
>TRBV18|NA|few|TRBJ1-6
TGTGCCAGCTCACCAACCGGAGGAGAGGGCCTCTCACCCCTCCACTTT
CASSPTGGEGLSPLHF
>TRBV5-4|NA|NA|TRBJ2-7
TGTGCCAGCAGCTCCCCCCCCGTGTACGAGCAGTACTTC
CASSSPPVYEQYF
>TRBV9|NA|NA|TRBJ1-1
TGTGCCAGCAGCGTAGGTCTGGACAGAGGCACTGAAGCTTTCTTT
CASSVGLDRGTEAFF
>TRBV19|NA|once|TRBJ2-7
TGTGCCAGTAGTTTATCGTCGGGTTTGTACGAGCAGTACTTC
CASSLSSGLYEQYF
>TRBV6-6|TRBD2|NA|TRBJ2-2
TGTGCCAGCAGTTTACTAGCGGGAGCCGGGGAGCTGTTTTTT
CASSLLAGAGELFF
>TRBV2|TRBD1|NA|TRBJ2-7
TGTGCCAGCAGAGAGGGACAGTCTCTGTACGAGCAGTACTTC
CASREGQSLYEQYF
>TRBV5-8|NA|NA|TRBJ1-1
TGTGCCAGCAGCTTGGGGCCGCTCACTGAAGCTTTCTTT
CASSLGPLTEAFF
>TRBV18|TRBD1|NA|TRBJ1-5
TGTGCCAGCTCGCTAGGACAGGGCAATCAGCCCCAGCATTTT
CASSLGQGNQPQHF
>TRBV27|NA|NA|TRBJ2-5
TGTGCCAGCAGTTTATCTCCAGGGTATTTGGAGACCCAGTACTTC
CASSLSPGYLETQYF
>TRBV5-1|TRBD2|NA|TRBJ2-1
TGCGCCAGCAGCCATGCAACTAGCGGGAGGGTCAATGAGCAGTTCTTC
CASSHATSGRVNEQFF
>TRBV4-1|TRBD1|few|TRBJ2-2
TGCGCCAGCAGCCAACGAGGGGGCATCCGATCAAACACCGGGGAGCTGTTTTTT
CASSQRGGIRSNTGELFF